The next 30 T cell receptor beta chains were all read from a single sample in a study of CD8+ T cells in alopecia areata. Following RNA extraction, reverse transcription yielded cDNA that acted as the sequencing template. TCRdb keeps only in-frame clones here, not all; method: immunoSEQ multiplex PCR. The table shows over 150,000 clones, with around three fifths occurring only once. Sequencing was carried out using CD8+ T cells sorted from blood. The receptor set was obtained from a human donor in good health.

The chain has TRBV19 and TRBJ1-5; D remains unclear. CDR3 length: 16 residues. V was cut by 4 bases and J by 0 bases, with 13 bases left in between. CDR1 LNHDA and CDR2 SQIVND come from the germline V gene (reference sequence). CDR3 region: CASSTTDDYSNQPQHF. CDR3 in DNA: TGTGCCAGTAGTACCACAGACGACTATAGCAATCAGCCCCAGCATTTT.

This clone was counted a few times. This rearrangement joins TRBV11-2 to TRBJ1-5; D is unresolved. Germline loops: CDR1 SGHAT, CDR2 FQNNGV. This CDR3 is 14 amino acids long. Trimming took off 3 bases at V and 0 bases at J, with 6 bases between the two ends. Here the CDR3 reads CASSLGTSNQPQHF. The CDR3 DNA sequence: TGTGCCAGCAGCTTGGGAACTAGCAATCAGCCCCAGCATTTT.

CDR3 in DNA: TGTGCCAGCAGCCAAGGGATTGCCTATGGCTACACCTTC. Amino acids: CASSQGIAYGYTF. J is TRBJ1-2 and V is TRBV14; unclear D gene. The CDR3 runs to 13 residues. Looked up from germline, CDR1 is SGHDN and CDR2 is FVKESK. V was trimmed by 1 base and J by 4 bases, leaving 7 bases between them.

The chain links TRBV9 to TRBJ2-1, with a possible D match to TRBD2 (5 bases). The germline CDR1 and CDR2 sequences are SGDLS and YYNGEE. Trimming stripped 4 bases from V and 6 bases from J, with 11 bases between. CDR3 length equals 13 residues. CDR3 DNA: TGTGCCAGCAGCCCCCGTCGGGGCAATGAGCAGTTCTTC. Protein product: CASSPRRGNEQFF.

The chain employs TRBV27 and TRBJ1-1; D remains ambiguous. Trimming shortened V by 2 bases and J by 3 bases, and 7 bases separated the two germline ends. The CDR3 runs to 13 residues. CDR1 and CDR2 from the germline V gene are MNHEY and SMNVEV (reference sequence). CDR3 in amino acids: CASSLTQDTEAFF. In DNA, the CDR3 is TGTGCCAGCAGTTTAACTCAAGACACTGAAGCTTTCTTT.

V usage is TRBV11-2 and J usage is TRBJ2-7, with no clear D. V dropped 3 bases and J dropped 2 bases, with 14 bases sitting between them. The germline CDR1 and CDR2 sequences are SGHAT and FQNNGV. The CDR3 length is 15 residues. CDR3 coding DNA: TGTGCCAGCAGCTTCCCCGCAGCCCACACCTACGAGCAGTACTTC. Its translation is CASSFPAAHTYEQYF. Filled out from reference TRBV11-2 and TRBJ2-7, the complete variable domain reads EAGVAQSPRYKIIEKRQSVAFWCNPISGHATLYWYQQILGQGPKLLIQFQNNGVVDDSQLPKDRFSAERLKGVDSTLKIQPAKLEDSAVYLCASSFPAAHTYEQYFGPGTRLTVT.

This chain uses TRBV5-8 with TRBJ2-2; possibly TRBD2 for D (7 bases). The CDR3 is made up of 15 amino acids. Per the germline V gene, CDR1 is SGHTS and CDR2 is YDEGEE. V was pared by 4 bases and J by 6 bases, with 16 bases between. The CDR3 is CASSLLGGPSGELFF. CDR3 DNA: TGTGCCAGCAGCCTGTTGGGGGGGCCCTCCGGGGAGCTGTTTTTT. The whole variable domain, filled in from reference TRBV5-8 and TRBJ2-2, reads EAGVTQSPTHLIKTRGQQATLRCSPISGHTSVYWYQQALGLGLQFLLWYDEGEERNRGNFPPRFSGRQFPNYSSELNVNALELEDSALYLCASSLLGGPSGELFFGEGSRLTVL.

The V and J genes are TRBV5-6 and TRBJ2-7, with TRBD2 identical over 10 bases. This CDR3 spans 17 amino acids. The trim removed 4 bases at V and 3 bases at J, leaving 13 bases unmatched. Germline V gives CDR1 SGHDT, CDR2 YYEEEE. The DNA of the CDR3 is TGTGCCAGCAGCCCTGGCCTAGCGGGGGCCACAAGCTACGAGCAGTACTTC. Translating gives CASSPGLAGATSYEQYF.

By share, this clone ranks as medium-sized (0.01 to 0.1%). The V call is TRBV18, the J call TRBJ2-3; a possible D gene is TRBD2 (6 bases). Germline V gives CDR1 KGHSH, CDR2 LQKENI. Trimming left V 5 bases short and J 6 bases short, with 21 bases between. The CDR3 consists of 16 residues. CDR3 coding DNA: TGTGCCAGCTCAGAAAAGGTACCGGGGGATACCGATACGCAGTATTTT. Protein product: CASSEKVPGDTDTQYF.

J is TRBJ2-7 and V is TRBV4-1, with unresolved D. CDR1 is MGHRA and CDR2 is YSYEKL in the germline V gene. The CDR3 has 15 residues. The ends were cut back, 2 bases at V and 2 bases at J, with 13 bases in the middle. CDR3 protein: CASSQKGPGTYEQYF. The CDR3 nucleotides are TGCGCCAGCAGCCAAAAGGGCCCAGGCACCTACGAGCAGTACTTC.

CDR3 nucleotide sequence: TGTGCCAGCAGTTACTCGATACGCGGGGCAGAGTATGGCTACACCTTC. Amino acid sequence: CASSYSIRGAEYGYTF. This chain links TRBV6-5 with TRBJ1-2, with TRBD1 as a possible D gene (5 bases). Trimming cost V 0 bases and J 5 bases, with 16 bases left between them. CDR1 MNHEY and CDR2 SVGAGI come from the germline V gene. This CDR3 is 16 amino acids long.

The CDR3 here is CASSDSGKVLHF. The CDR3 DNA follows: TGTGCCAGTAGCGACTCAGGGAAGGTCCTCCACTTT. The gene calls are TRBV19 and TRBJ1-6; possibly TRBD1 for D (5 bases). CDR1 is LNHDA and CDR2 is SQIVND in the germline V gene (reference sequence). The CDR3 consists of 12 residues. V lost 6 bases and J lost 15, with 15 bases in between.

This chain connects TRBV6-6 to TRBJ2-7, with TRBD1 matching over 10 bases. Germline CDR1 MNHNY, CDR2 SVGAGI (reference sequence). The V segment lost 4 bases and the J segment 5 bases; nucleotides outside the gene matches: 5. The length of the CDR3 is 14 residues. CDR3 in DNA: TGTGCCAGCAGTTTGGGGACAGGGGTCCACGAGCAGTACTTC. Translation gives CASSLGTGVHEQYF.

The chain joins TRBV6-1 to TRBJ2-1; the D is unclear. CDR1 and CDR2 from the germline V gene are MNHNS and SASEGT. V gave up 3 bases and J gave up 6 bases, with 0 bases separating them. The CDR3 length is 10 residues. CDR3: CASSDNEQFF. The CDR3 nucleotides are TGTGCCAGCAGTGACAATGAGCAGTTCTTC.

The chain uses TRBV19 and TRBJ2-1; 10 bases fit TRBD2. The CDR3 loop spans 16 amino acids. The junction had 8 bases not matched to a gene; V was cut back by 5 bases and J by 4 bases. The germline V gene encodes CDR1 LNHDA and CDR2 SQIVND (reference sequence). CDR3 DNA: TGTGCCAGTAGTCCCCTAGCGGGGGTCCTATACAATGAGCAGTTCTTC. Amino acid sequence: CASSPLAGVLYNEQFF.

On this clone: The sample carries other DNA sequences with the same CDR3. The chain is built from TRBV29-1 and TRBJ1-1, with D unresolved. CDR3 length equals 11 residues. From germline, CDR1 is SQVTM and CDR2 ANQGSEA. Trimming removed 4 bases at V and 3 bases at J, with 6 bases between. The CDR3 coding sequence is TGCAGCGTTGTCTTGGACACTGAAGCTTTCTTT. It codes for CSVVLDTEAFF.

This rearrangement joins TRBV5-1 to TRBJ2-7; D might be TRBD2 (5 bases). The CDR3 consists of 14 residues. Germline loops: CDR1 SGHRS, CDR2 YFSETQ. Trimming took off 1 base at V and 7 bases at J, with 15 bases between the two ends. CDR3 residues: CASSLNREAVEQYF. The CDR3 DNA sequence: TGCGCCAGCAGCTTGAATCGGGAAGCGGTGGAGCAGTACTTC.

The rearrangement links TRBV6-5 to TRBJ2-5; no clear D gene. The CDR3 sequence is 13 residues long. Trimming left V 2 bases short and J 4 bases short, with 8 bases between. Per germline, CDR1 MNHEY and CDR2 SVGAGI. CDR3 nucleotides: TGTGCCAGCAGTTACGCGACCTTAGAGACCCAGTACTTC. Translating gives CASSYATLETQYF.

The chain carries TRBV7-6 and TRBJ1-1, with a tentative D call TRBD1 (6 bases). This CDR3 is built from 13 residues. Germline V gives CDR1 SGHVS, CDR2 FNYEAQ. V gave up 5 bases and J gave up 6 bases, with 13 bases separating them. CDR3 coding DNA: TGTGCCAGCAGCCCCCCGGGGGGCGCTGAAGCTTTCTTT. This codes for CASSPPGGAEAFF. Full variable domain (rest looked up from reference TRBV7-6 and TRBJ1-1): GAGVSQSPRYKVTKRGQDVALRCDPISGHVSLYWYRQALGQGPEFLTYFNYEAQQDKSGLPNDRFSAERPEGSISTLTIQRTEQRDSAMYRCASSPPGGAEAFFGQGTRLTVV.

V and J are TRBV5-8 and TRBJ2-7; D is unresolved. Per germline, CDR1 SGHTS and CDR2 YDEGEE. This CDR3 is built from 14 residues. The ends were cut back, 0 bases at V and 1 base at J, with 8 bases in the middle. The DNA for the CDR3 is TGTGCCAGCAGCTTGGGCCTCCAGTCCTACGAGCAGTACTTC. This translates into CASSLGLQSYEQYF. Supplemented by reference TRBV5-8 and TRBJ2-7, the full variable domain reads EAGVTQSPTHLIKTRGQQATLRCSPISGHTSVYWYQQALGLGLQFLLWYDEGEERNRGNFPPRFSGRQFPNYSSELNVNALELEDSALYLCASSLGLQSYEQYFGPGTRLTVT.

V and J are TRBV13 and TRBJ2-5; 10 bases match TRBD1. The V gene's germline CDR1 is PRHDT and CDR2 FYEKMQ (reference sequence). The CDR3 spans 16 residues. The trim removed 5 bases at V and 6 bases at J, leaving 12 bases unmatched. The CDR3 nucleotides read TGTGCCAGCAGCGCCACCCCCGGACAGGGGGAACAGACCCAGTACTTC. Amino acids: CASSATPGQGEQTQYF.

The chain joins TRBV4-2 to TRBJ2-5; 14 bases match TRBD2. With V trimmed by 3 bases and J by 4 bases, 7 bases remained unmatched. The CDR3 covers 17 residues. The germline V gene has CDR1 LGHNA and CDR2 YNFKEQ. The CDR3 nucleotides are TGTGCCAGCAGCCACCCGACTAGCGGGGGGGCCAGAGAGACCCAGTACTTC. It codes for CASSHPTSGGARETQYF.

This chain joins TRBV9 and TRBJ2-1; possibly TRBD1 for D (5 bases). V lost 0 bases to trimming and J lost 4 bases, with 11 bases between them. Germline CDR1 is SGDLS and CDR2 is YYNGEE. There are 15 residues in the CDR3. DNA of the CDR3: TGTGCCAGCAGCGTAGACGGCAGGGTATACAATGAGCAGTTCTTC. This translates into CASSVDGRVYNEQFF.

J is TRBJ2-3 and V is TRBV7-9; D possibly corresponds to TRBD2 (5 bases). The V and J ends lost 1 base and 4 bases respectively, with 9 bases between them. The CDR3 is 14 amino acids. The V gene's germline CDR1 is SEHNR and CDR2 FQNEAQ (reference sequence). Written as DNA, the CDR3 is TGTGCCAGCAGCTTAGTGCTAGCCTCAGATACGCAGTATTTT. Protein product: CASSLVLASDTQYF.

There are a few counts of this clone. The rearrangement joins TRBV30 to TRBJ2-3; D might be TRBD1 (6 bases). V lost 6 bases to trimming and J lost 5 bases, with 15 bases between them. The CDR3 runs 13 residues. Per the germline V gene, CDR1 is GTSNPN and CDR2 is SVGIG (reference sequence). In DNA, the CDR3 is TGTGCCTGCGGTGAAACAGGGATAGATACGCAGTATTTT. Encoded protein: CACGETGIDTQYF.

Comments on this clone: Other nucleotide sequences in the sample specify the same CDR3. V gene TRBV30 combines with J gene TRBJ2-3, with D tentatively TRBD2 (5 bases). V lost 1 base to trimming and J lost 6 bases, with 5 bases between them. From germline, CDR1 is GTSNPN and CDR2 SVGIG (reference sequence). CDR3 length: 11 residues. This chain's CDR3 is CAWSAGDTQYF. CDR3 nucleotide sequence: TGTGCCTGGAGTGCGGGGGATACGCAGTATTTT.

The CDR3 loop is CASSYRGSGISNEQFF. DNA of the CDR3: TGTGCCAGCAGTTATCGGGGCTCCGGGATCTCCAATGAGCAGTTCTTC. V usage is TRBV6-5 and J usage is TRBJ2-1; D could derive from TRBD1 or TRBD2 (5 bases each). With 3 bases removed from V and 6 bases from J, the gap between germline ends came to 18 bases. This CDR3 is built from 16 residues. Per the germline V gene, CDR1 is MNHEY and CDR2 is SVGAGI.

The V gene is TRBV30, the J gene TRBJ1-2; D unresolved. The CDR3 runs 13 residues. Germline CDR1 is GTSNPN and CDR2 is SVGIG (reference sequence). V was clipped by 2 bases and J by 6 bases, with 13 bases between them. This CDR3 is CAWSLGPPDGYTF. Written as DNA, the CDR3 is TGTGCCTGGAGTCTCGGGCCGCCCGATGGCTACACCTTC. The variable domain in full, with the rest retrieved from reference TRBV30 and TRBJ1-2, is SQTIHQWPATLVQPVGSPLSLECTVEGTSNPNLYWYRQAAGRGLQLLFYSVGIGQISSEVPQNLSASRPQDRQFILSSKKLLLSDSGFYLCAWSLGPPDGYTFGSGTRLTVV.

This clone was observed a handful of times. The chain employs TRBV28 and TRBJ2-3; 12 positions match TRBD2. With V trimmed by 4 bases and J by 1 base, 3 bases remained unmatched. The length of the CDR3 is 16 residues. Germline CDR1 MDHEN, CDR2 SYDVKM. CDR3 residues: CASSSPSGGGTDTQYF. The CDR3 bases are TGTGCCAGCAGTTCCCCTAGCGGGGGGGGCACAGATACGCAGTATTTT. The complete variable domain, with remaining parts taken from reference TRBV28 and TRBJ2-3, reads DVKVTQSSRYLVKRTGEKVFLECVQDMDHENMFWYRQDPGLGLRLIYFSYDVKMKEKGDIPEGYSVSREKKERFSLILESASTNQTSMYLCASSSPSGGGTDTQYFGPGTRLTVL.

Only one count was recorded for this clone. The V and J genes are TRBV27 and TRBJ2-5; D remains unclear. Trimming cost V 10 bases and J 4 bases, with 10 bases left between them. CDR3 length: 11 residues. CDR1 is MNHEY, CDR2 SMNVEV, per germline (reference sequence). The CDR3 reads CAISQGETQYF. In DNA form, the CDR3 reads TGTGCCATCTCCCAAGGAGAGACCCAGTACTTC.